The 3 T cell receptor beta chains in this list originate from one sample, sequenced in a study of Tregs in tolerant kidney transplant recipients. Only in-frame clones appear in the TCRdb table, and some are missing; sequencing was by immunoSEQ multiplex PCR. The sample has approximately 81,000 clones; about 91% are singletons. Related graft donors supplied nonmyeloablative bone marrow transplants, and mixed chimerism was transient. The sequenced sample was CD4+ T cells from blood (PBMCs), obtained 24 months after the transplant. The receptor set was obtained from a human patient who received a combined kidney and bone marrow transplant. Some T cells may have come from the graft donor.

Of note for this clone: Other DNA sequences in the same sample also yield this CDR3. J is TRBJ1-6 and V is TRBV5-4; maybe TRBD1 (6 bases). The CDR3 spans 14 residues. Germline assignment: CDR1 SGHNT and CDR2 YYREEE (reference sequence). V lost 5 bases and J lost 4, with 10 bases in between. The CDR3 spells CASRHTGYNSPLHF. The CDR3 DNA follows: TGTGCCAGCAGACATACAGGGTATAATTCACCCCTCCACTTT. The full variable domain, completed using reference TRBV5-4 and TRBJ1-6, is ETGVTQSPTHLIKTRGQQVTLRCSSQSGHNTVSWYQQALGQGPQFIFQYYREEENGRGNFPPRFSGLQFPNYSSELNVNALELDDSALYLCASRHTGYNSPLHFGNGTRLTVT.

The chain carries TRBV5-6 and TRBJ1-6; TRBD1 aligns across 9 bases. CDR1 is SGHDT, CDR2 YYEEEE, per germline. V was pared by 0 bases and J by 6 bases, with 1 base of the junction left unmatched. The CDR3 runs to 15 residues. The DNA of the CDR3 is TGTGCCAGCAGCTTGGCGGGACAGGGTAATTCACCCCTCCACTTT. Translated, it gives CASSLAGQGNSPLHF. The variable domain in full, completed from reference TRBV5-6 and TRBJ1-6, reads DAGVTQSPTHLIKTRGQQVTLRCSPKSGHDTVSWYQQALGQGPQFIFQYYEEEERQRGNFPDRFSGHQFPNYSSELNVNALLLGDSALYLCASSLAGQGNSPLHFGNGTRLTVT.

The gene calls are TRBV29-1 and TRBJ1-1, with TRBD1 matching over 7 bases. The CDR3 consists of 13 residues. In germline, CDR1 is SQVTM, CDR2 ANQGSEA. With 5 bases clipped from V and 0 bases from J, the junction kept 3 bases outside the gene matches. The CDR3 sequence: CSVTGQLNTEAFF. CDR3 nucleotides: TGCAGCGTTACGGGACAGCTGAACACTGAAGCTTTCTTT.